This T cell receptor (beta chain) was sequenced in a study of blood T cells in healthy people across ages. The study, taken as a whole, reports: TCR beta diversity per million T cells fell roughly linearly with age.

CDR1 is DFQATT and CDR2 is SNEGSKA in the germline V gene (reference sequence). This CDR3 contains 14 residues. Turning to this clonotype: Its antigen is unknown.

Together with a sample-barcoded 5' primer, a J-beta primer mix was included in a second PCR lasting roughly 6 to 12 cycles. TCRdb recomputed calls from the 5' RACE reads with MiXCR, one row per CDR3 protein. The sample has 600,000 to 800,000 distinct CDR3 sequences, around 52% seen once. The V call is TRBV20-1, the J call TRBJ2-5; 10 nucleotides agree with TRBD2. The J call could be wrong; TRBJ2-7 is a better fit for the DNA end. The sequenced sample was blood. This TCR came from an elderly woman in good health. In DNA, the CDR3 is TGCAGTGCTAGACTAGCGGGGGTAGTCTACGAGCAGTACTTC. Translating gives CSARLAGVVYEQYF.